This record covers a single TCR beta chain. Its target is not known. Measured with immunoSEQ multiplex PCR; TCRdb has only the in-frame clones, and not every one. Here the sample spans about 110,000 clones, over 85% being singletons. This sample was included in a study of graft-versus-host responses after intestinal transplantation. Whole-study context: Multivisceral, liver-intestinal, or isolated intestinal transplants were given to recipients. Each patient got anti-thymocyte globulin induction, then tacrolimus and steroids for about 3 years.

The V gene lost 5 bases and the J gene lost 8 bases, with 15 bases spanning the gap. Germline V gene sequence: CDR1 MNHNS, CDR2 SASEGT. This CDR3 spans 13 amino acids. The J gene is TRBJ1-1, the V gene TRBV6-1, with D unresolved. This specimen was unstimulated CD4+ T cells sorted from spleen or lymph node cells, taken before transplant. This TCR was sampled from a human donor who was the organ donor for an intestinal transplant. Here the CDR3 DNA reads TGTGCCAGCAGTCGCCTTAATGATGGCGAAGCTTTCTTT. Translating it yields CASSRLNDGEAFF.